The sequence of this T cell receptor (beta chain) was determined in a study of identical twins. Template switching added a universal primer site; cDNA carried unique molecular identifiers. TCRdb fed the 5' RACE reads into MiXCR, producing one record per CDR3 protein. Here the sample spans some 97,000 distinct CDR3 sequences, about 6% being singletons. This clonotype was seen at least ten times. What it binds is not known. CDR1 is DFQATT, CDR2 SNEGSKA, per germline (reference sequence). Germline trimming cut 0 bases from V and 4 bases from J; bases unmatched to any gene: 3. The CDR3 runs to 15 residues. Study-level results: Models underestimated how often monozygotic twins shared out-of-frame TCR alpha. Among out-of-frame alpha sequences shared by twins, low generation probability occurred in excess.

No donor was unhealthy or non-Caucasian. Specimen: memory T cells sorted from blood. The TCR sequence derives from a woman aged 45-60 years in good health. The chain carries TRBV20-1 and TRBJ2-5; TRBD1 agrees at 12 bases. The CDR3 nucleotides read TGCAGTGCTAGAGATCCGGGACAGGGGGCAGAGACCCAGTACTTC. Its translation: CSARDPGQGAETQYF.